This T cell receptor (beta chain) was found in a study of blood T cell repertoires in COVID-19. In the study overall: Collection of acute and convalescent COVID-19 samples took place in the United States, Italy and Spain. Sources were T cells, B-cell-depleted T cells, or PBMCs; the material itself was cDNA or gDNA.

This clone was observed a single time. CDR3 length equals 13 residues. V was cut by 3 bases and J by 7 bases, with 11 bases left in between. Germline V CDR1 and CDR2: SGHRS, YFSETQ. Authors' processing steps: Researchers report that nucleated cell counts were estimated from reference gene primer amplification. This table comes from immunoSEQ multiplex PCR, and its TCRdb copy is limited to in-frame clones, with some not included. V, J and clone size are those of that table, while D and trimming were read from the DNA. The table has some 200,000 clones, under 85% seen once. The sequence was collected from a woman of 80 years or more with acute or convalescent COVID-19. This chain links TRBV5-1 with TRBJ2-1; perhaps TRBD2 as D (5 bases). The sequenced material came from peripheral blood. For the CDR3, the DNA is TGCGCCAGCAGCTGGGAACTAGGTAATGAGCAGTTCTTC. Translation gives CASSWELGNEQFF.